A single sample gave rise to the 9 T cell receptor beta chains below, sequenced in a study of shared clonotypes between healthy human individuals (dated by TCRdb to the early 2020s). Libraries came from the immunoSEQ multiplex PCR assay. TCRdb took over this immuneACCESS table, retaining in-frame rearrangements with V and J assigned. Such tables are incomplete; in checked studies, under half of the missing clones stem from an unresolved V gene, and the remainder is unexplained. The sample table records about half a million clones; 81% of these occur just once. Clones ranked in the top ten supply about an eighth of the sample. The sequenced material came from PBMCs. These receptors were taken from a middle-aged woman in good health. Some clones in this sample may be carry-over from other donors' samples.

The rearrangement uses TRBV5-4 and TRBJ2-7; 10 bases line up with TRBD2. Per germline, CDR1 SGHNT and CDR2 YYREEE (reference sequence). The CDR3 sequence is 14 residues long. V lost 2 bases, J lost 6 bases, and 5 bases stayed unmatched. In DNA form, the CDR3 reads TGTGCCAGCAGCTTCCGACTAGCGGGTACCGAGCAGTACTTC. Translating it yields CASSFRLAGTEQYF.

This chain joins TRBV6-1 and TRBJ2-3; D is possibly TRBD1 (6 bases). V gave up 2 bases and J gave up 6 bases, with 9 bases separating them. CDR1 MNHNS and CDR2 SASEGT come from the germline V gene. CDR3 length equals 13 residues. CDR3 nucleotide sequence: TGTGCCAGCAGTGAAAAGGGGGAGGATACGCAGTATTTT. This encodes CASSEKGEDTQYF.

On this clone: It is likely a read error: a sequence one base away is far more abundant. No conserved phenylalanine or tryptophan ends this CDR3, so it is likely a read error. Other DNA sequences in this specimen translate into the identical CDR3. The chain recombines TRBV2 with TRBJ2-7, with 8 bases lining up with TRBD2. CDR3 length: 13 residues. The J segment lost 2 bases and the V segment lost 4 bases, leaving 1 base of the junction unmatched. CDR1 is SNHLY and CDR2 is FYNNEI in the germline V gene. The CDR3 reads CASSAGGAYEQYL. The CDR3 coding sequence is TGTGCCAGCAGTGCGGGAGGGGCCTACGAGCAGTACCTC.

The rearrangement links TRBV9 to TRBJ1-2, with 7 bases fitting TRBD1. This CDR3 spans 16 amino acids. CDR1 SGDLS and CDR2 YYNGEE come from the germline V gene. V lost 4 bases, J lost 3 bases, and 12 bases stayed unmatched. The CDR3 region has the DNA TGTGCCAGCAGCTCACCCGAGGGGGCTACAGACTATGGCTACACCTTC. The encoded protein is CASSSPEGATDYGYTF.

This clone appeared a few times. The J gene is TRBJ1-4, the V gene TRBV28; D is perhaps TRBD1 (5 bases). In germline, CDR1 is MDHEN, CDR2 SYDVKM. The ends were cut back, 6 bases at V and 5 bases at J, with 7 bases in the middle. This CDR3 is 12 amino acids long. In DNA form, the CDR3 reads TGTGCCAGCAGGAAGGGGAATGAAAAACTGTTTTTT. This sequence encodes CASRKGNEKLFF.

The count of this clone is one. This is likely an artifact of a read error, given a far larger clone one base away. Within the sample, other DNA sequences also encode this same CDR3. The chain employs TRBV5-1 and TRBJ2-7; 8 bases are shared with TRBD2. After removal of 4 bases from V and 6 bases from J, the junction contained 12 bases not matched to a gene. CDR1 is SGHRS and CDR2 is YFSETQ in the germline V gene. The CDR3 spans 15 residues. The CDR3, as DNA: TGCGCCAGCAGCCTGGACGGACGCGCGGGGGGCGAGCAGTACTTC. It translates to CASSLDGRAGGEQYF.

The chain recombines TRBV5-1 with TRBJ2-3, with 7 bases fitting TRBD1. Germline-derived CDR1 and CDR2 are SGHRS and YFSETQ. The junction had 2 bases not matched to a gene; V was cut back by 4 bases and J by 0 bases. The CDR3 runs to 14 residues. This chain's CDR3 is CASSQGQSTDTQYF. The CDR3 coding sequence is TGCGCCAGCAGCCAGGGACAGAGCACAGATACGCAGTATTTT.

The rearrangement uses TRBV30 and TRBJ1-5; D uncertain. This CDR3 has 13 amino acids. Germline V gives CDR1 GTSNPN, CDR2 SVGIG (reference sequence). The V end lost 4 bases, the J end lost 5 bases, and 12 bases lay between the germline ends. The CDR3 region is CAWTAGRDQPQHF. The DNA of the CDR3 is TGTGCCTGGACAGCGGGAAGAGATCAGCCCCAGCATTTT.

J is TRBJ1-3 and V is TRBV7-9; D uncertain. The V end lost 4 bases, the J end lost 0 bases, and 7 bases lay between the germline ends. CDR1 and CDR2 (germline): SEHNR, FQNEAQ (reference sequence). The CDR3 is 14 amino acids. This CDR3 is CASSSHDSGNTIYF. For the CDR3, the DNA is TGTGCCAGCAGCTCCCACGACTCTGGAAACACCATATATTTT.